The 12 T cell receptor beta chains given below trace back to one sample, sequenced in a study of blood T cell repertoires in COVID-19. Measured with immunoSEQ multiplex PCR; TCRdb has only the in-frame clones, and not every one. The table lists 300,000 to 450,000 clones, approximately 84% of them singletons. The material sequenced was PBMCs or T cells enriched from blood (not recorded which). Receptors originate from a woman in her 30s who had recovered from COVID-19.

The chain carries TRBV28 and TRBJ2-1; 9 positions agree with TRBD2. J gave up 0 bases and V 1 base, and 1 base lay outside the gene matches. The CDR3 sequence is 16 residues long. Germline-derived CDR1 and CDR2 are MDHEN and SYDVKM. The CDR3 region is CASSLSRGGSYNEQFF. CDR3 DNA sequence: TGTGCCAGCAGTTTATCGCGGGGGGGCTCCTACAATGAGCAGTTCTTC.

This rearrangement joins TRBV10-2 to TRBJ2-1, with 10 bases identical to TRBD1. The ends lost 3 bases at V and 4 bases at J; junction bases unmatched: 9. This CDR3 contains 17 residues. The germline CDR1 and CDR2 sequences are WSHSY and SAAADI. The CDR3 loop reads CASSDLTGTGDYNEQFF. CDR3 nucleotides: TGCGCCAGCAGTGATCTAACCGGGACAGGGGATTACAATGAGCAGTTCTTC.

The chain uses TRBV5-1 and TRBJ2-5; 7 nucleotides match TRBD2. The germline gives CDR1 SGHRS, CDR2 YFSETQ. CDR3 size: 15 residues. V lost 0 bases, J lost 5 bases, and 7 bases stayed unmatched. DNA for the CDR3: TGCGCCAGCAGCTTGGAACCTAGCGGAGGGGAGACCCAGTACTTC. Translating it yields CASSLEPSGGETQYF.

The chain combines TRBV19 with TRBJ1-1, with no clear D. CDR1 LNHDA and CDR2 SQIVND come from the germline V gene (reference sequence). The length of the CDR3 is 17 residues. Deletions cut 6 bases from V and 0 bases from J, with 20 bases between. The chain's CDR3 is CASSPARSAPLNTEAFF. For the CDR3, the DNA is TGTGCCAGTAGCCCGGCGAGGTCAGCGCCCTTGAACACTGAAGCTTTCTTT.

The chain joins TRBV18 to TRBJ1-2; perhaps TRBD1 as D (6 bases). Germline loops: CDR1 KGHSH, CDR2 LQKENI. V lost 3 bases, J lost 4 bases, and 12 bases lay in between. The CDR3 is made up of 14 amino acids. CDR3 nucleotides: TGTGCCAGCTCACCCTCAGGGGACCTCTATGGCTACACCTTC. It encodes CASSPSGDLYGYTF.

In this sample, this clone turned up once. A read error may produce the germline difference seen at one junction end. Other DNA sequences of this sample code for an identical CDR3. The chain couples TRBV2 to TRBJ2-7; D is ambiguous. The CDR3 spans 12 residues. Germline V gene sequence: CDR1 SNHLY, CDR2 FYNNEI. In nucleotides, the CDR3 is TGTGCCAGCCGTGACCGCTCCTACGAGCAGTACTTC. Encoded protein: CASRDRSYEQYF.

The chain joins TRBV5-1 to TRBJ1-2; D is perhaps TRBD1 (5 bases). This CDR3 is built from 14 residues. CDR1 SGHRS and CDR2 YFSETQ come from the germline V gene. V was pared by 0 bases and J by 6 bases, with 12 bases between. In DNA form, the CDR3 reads TGCGCCAGCAGCTTGGAAGGGGCTCGTGATGGCTACACCTTC. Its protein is CASSLEGARDGYTF.

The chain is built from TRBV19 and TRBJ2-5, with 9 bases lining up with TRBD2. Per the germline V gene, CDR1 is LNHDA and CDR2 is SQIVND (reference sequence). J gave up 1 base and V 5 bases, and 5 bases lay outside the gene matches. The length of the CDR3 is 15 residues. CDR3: CASSPPGLAQETQYF. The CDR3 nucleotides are TGTGCCAGTAGTCCCCCGGGACTAGCCCAAGAGACCCAGTACTTC.

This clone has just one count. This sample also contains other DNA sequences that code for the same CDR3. CDR3 DNA sequence: TGTGCCACCAGTGACACCGGGACAGGGGGTGAAAAACTGTTTTTT. This codes for CATSDTGTGGEKLFF. This chain joins TRBV24-1 and TRBJ1-4; 11 bases map to TRBD1. Germline CDR1 KGHDR, CDR2 SFDVKD. Unmatched junction bases numbered 4, after V lost 4 bases and J lost 7 bases. This CDR3 is 15 amino acids long.

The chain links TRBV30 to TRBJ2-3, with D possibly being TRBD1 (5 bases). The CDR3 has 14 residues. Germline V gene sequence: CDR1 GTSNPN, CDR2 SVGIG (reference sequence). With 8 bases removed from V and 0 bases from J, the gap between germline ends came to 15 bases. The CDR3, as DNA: TGTGCCGCCAGTCCAGGGTTAAGCACAGATACGCAGTATTTT. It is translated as CAASPGLSTDTQYF.

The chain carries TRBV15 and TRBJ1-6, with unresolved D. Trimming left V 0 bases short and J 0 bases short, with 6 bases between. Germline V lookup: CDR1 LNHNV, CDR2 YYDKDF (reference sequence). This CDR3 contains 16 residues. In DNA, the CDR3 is TGTGCCACCAGCAGAGATAGGAGCTCCTATAATTCACCCCTCCACTTT. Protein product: CATSRDRSSYNSPLHF.

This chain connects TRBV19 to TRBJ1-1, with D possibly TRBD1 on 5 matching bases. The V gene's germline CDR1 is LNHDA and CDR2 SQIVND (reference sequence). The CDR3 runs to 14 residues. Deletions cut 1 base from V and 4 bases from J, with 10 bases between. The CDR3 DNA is TGTGCCAGTAGTATAGGTCCAGGGTCCACTGAAGCTTTCTTT. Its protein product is CASSIGPGSTEAFF.